This T cell receptor beta chain was captured by sequencing in a study of T cells in tumors after PD-1 blockade. Study as a whole: Treatment was either pembrolizumab 200 mg every 3 weeks or cemiplimab 350 mg every 2 weeks. Daily vismodegib 150 mg continued in a subset of anti-PD-1-treated patients. Study conclusions and caveats: Some novel exhausted tumor clones appeared in pre-treatment blood, suggesting peripheral recruitment.

A note on this clone: Its antigen is undetermined.

V shed 2 bases and J shed 7 bases, with 15 bases lying between them. CDR3 length: 14 amino acids. Germline V gene lookup returns CDR1 GTSNPN and CDR2 SVGIG (reference sequence). Tumor or blood genomic DNA was sequenced, with inputs of about 616 ng to 6,500 ng. TCRdb keeps only in-frame clones here, not all; method: immunoSEQ multiplex PCR. Of around 34,000 clones listed, 73% are singletons. The J gene is TRBJ2-1, the V gene TRBV30; possible D gene TRBD1, 6 bases. The TCR originated in a human donor with basal cell carcinoma. This specimen consisted of PBMCs, obtained after anti-PD-1 treatment. The CDR3 loop reads CAWSRDTYNNEQFF. The CDR3 DNA is TGTGCCTGGAGTCGGGACACATACAATAATGAGCAGTTCTTC.